These 18 T cell receptor beta chains share one sample of origin, sequenced in a study of blood T cell repertoires in COVID-19 (dated by TCRdb to the early 2020s). Libraries were constructed by the immunoSEQ multiplex PCR assay. Not all clones reach the TCRdb copy of this immuneACCESS table, which keeps in-frame sequences only. Checked studies attribute under half of the gap to unresolved V genes and leave the rest unexplained. Within this sample are about 210,000 clones, with around 81% of them counted one time only. Of the sample, around 9% is held by the ten largest clones. The sample taken for sequencing was PBMCs or T cells enriched from blood (not recorded which). The source of these receptors is a woman aged 45-65 years with acute COVID-19.

This clone was detected a few times. The chain couples TRBV7-2 to TRBJ2-2; TRBD2 matches at 13 bases. CDR1 is SGHTA, CDR2 FQGNSA, per germline. The CDR3 runs to 17 residues. The ends lost 4 bases at V and 5 bases at J; junction bases unmatched: 7. In DNA form, the CDR3 reads TGTGCCAGCAGCTCCAGTGGACTAGCGGGAGCAACCGGGGAGCTGTTTTTT. It specifies CASSSSGLAGATGELFF.

The J gene is TRBJ1-3, the V gene TRBV4-3; 8 bases match TRBD1. The CDR3 loop spans 16 amino acids. The trim removed 2 bases at V and 0 bases at J, leaving 3 bases unmatched. In germline, CDR1 is LGHNA, CDR2 YSLEER. CDR3 coding DNA: TGCGCCAGCAGCCAACAGGGGGCGCACTCTGGAAACACCATATATTTT. It codes for CASSQQGAHSGNTIYF.

This clone was detected a few times. Other DNA sequences in this specimen translate into the identical CDR3. The V call is TRBV28, the J call TRBJ1-3; D gene ambiguous. With 2 bases removed from V and 4 bases from J, the gap between germline ends came to 3 bases. The CDR3 is made up of 12 amino acids. The V gene's germline CDR1 is MDHEN and CDR2 SYDVKM. The CDR3 bases are TGTGCCAGCAGTTTACAGGGAAACACCATATATTTT. Encoded protein: CASSLQGNTIYF.

The V and J genes are TRBV7-6 and TRBJ2-2; 8 nucleotides line up with TRBD1. The CDR3 is 16 amino acids. Germline-derived CDR1 and CDR2 are SGHVS and FNYEAQ. V shed 5 bases and J 0 bases; nucleotides not matched to a gene: 5. The CDR3 loop is CASSTGTGPNTGELFF. CDR3 nucleotides: TGTGCCAGCAGCACGGGGACAGGTCCGAACACCGGGGAGCTGTTTTTT.

This chain joins TRBV27 and TRBJ1-1; 8 positions agree with TRBD1. The CDR3 sequence is 16 residues long. In germline, CDR1 is MNHEY, CDR2 SMNVEV (reference sequence). The V segment lost 3 bases and the J segment 0 bases; nucleotides outside the gene matches: 6. CDR3 DNA: TGTGCCAGCAGTTTCCGGACAGGGTTGGTGAACACTGAAGCTTTCTTT. Translated: CASSFRTGLVNTEAFF.

This clone occurred a few times. The CDR3 DNA sequence: TGTGCCAGCAGCTGGGGCGGGCGGCGGGGATCCTATAATTCACCCCTCCACTTT. Amino acid sequence: CASSWGGRRGSYNSPLHF. The chain recombines TRBV7-2 with TRBJ1-6; D perhaps matches TRBD1 (5 bases). CDR1 SGHTA and CDR2 FQGNSA come from the germline V gene. CDR3 length equals 18 residues. V gave up 4 bases and J gave up 1 base, with 17 bases separating them.

The V gene is TRBV10-1, the J gene TRBJ1-2; possibly TRBD1 for D (5 bases). CDR3 length: 15 amino acids. V dropped 6 bases and J dropped 1 base, with 15 bases sitting between them. Germline V gene lookup returns CDR1 WNHNN and CDR2 SYGVQD (reference sequence). CDR3 amino acids: CASRRDGYVNYGYTF. CDR3 nucleotides: TGCGCCAGCAGGCGGGACGGATATGTTAACTATGGCTACACCTTC.

The J gene is TRBJ1-4, the V gene TRBV7-9; 9 bases are shared with TRBD1. Germline CDR1 SEHNR, CDR2 FQNEAQ (reference sequence). Trimming took 6 bases from V and 4 from J; bases not matched to a gene: 6. The CDR3 is 15 residues long. The CDR3 nucleotides read TGTGCCAGCAGTCCGGGACAGGGTATTAATGAAAAACTGTTTTTT. This translates into CASSPGQGINEKLFF.

The J gene is TRBJ2-1, the V gene TRBV18; a weak D match, TRBD1 (5 bases). The V gene's germline CDR1 is KGHSH and CDR2 LQKENI. CDR3 size: 16 residues. V lost 1 base and J lost 6, with 16 bases in between. In DNA, the CDR3 is TGTGCCAGCTCACCACAAGAAGGGGCTCTTTTCAATGAGCAGTTCTTC. As protein: CASSPQEGALFNEQFF.

This chain joins TRBV4-1 and TRBJ1-1; no reliable D call. This CDR3 has 16 amino acids. CDR1 MGHRA and CDR2 YSYEKL come from the germline V gene. The V end was cut by 2 bases, the J end by 1 base, with 14 bases between. The CDR3 DNA reads TGCGCCAGCAGCCAATTTTATGGAGGATCGAACACTGAAGCTTTCTTT. Translating it yields CASSQFYGGSNTEAFF.

The chain combines TRBV28 with TRBJ2-1, with 16 positions matching TRBD2. V gave up 3 bases and J gave up 0 bases; unmatched junction bases: 14. The CDR3 totals 22 residues. Germline lookup yields CDR1 MDHEN and CDR2 SYDVKM. The CDR3 sequence is CASSFFPGLAGGSTHSYNEQFF. CDR3 coding DNA: TGTGCCAGCAGTTTTTTCCCGGGACTAGCGGGAGGGTCTACCCACTCCTACAATGAGCAGTTCTTC.

In its sample, this clone was seen a few times. CDR3 in DNA: TGTGCCAGCAGCGCCCGACAGGATAGCTACGAGCAGTACTTC. This encodes CASSARQDSYEQYF. The chain is built from TRBV7-2 and TRBJ2-7, with D possibly TRBD1 on 6 matching bases. Trimming pared 5 bases from V and 3 bases from J, leaving 14 bases between. CDR1 and CDR2 (germline): SGHTA, FQGNSA. CDR3 size: 14 residues.

This chain links TRBV28 with TRBJ1-6; no clear D. Germline V gene data show CDR1 as MDHEN and CDR2 as SYDVKM. CDR3 length: 14 residues. With 10 bases removed from V and 2 bases from J, the gap between germline ends came to 12 bases. CDR3 sequence: CATSGYPYNSPLHF. The CDR3 DNA follows: TGTGCCACCTCCGGGTATCCCTATAATTCACCCCTCCACTTT. The full variable domain, in which reference TRBV28 and TRBJ1-6 provide the parts outside the CDR3, is DVKVTQSSRYLVKRTGEKVFLECVQDMDHENMFWYRQDPGLGLRLIYFSYDVKMKEKGDIPEGYSVSREKKERFSLILESASTNQTSMYLCATSGYPYNSPLHFGNGTRLTVT.

The chain carries TRBV27 and TRBJ2-7, with 8 bases lining up with TRBD2. Unmatched junction bases numbered 7, after V lost 7 bases and J lost 5 bases. Germline V CDR1 and CDR2: MNHEY, SMNVEV (reference sequence). This CDR3 is 13 amino acids long. This CDR3 is CASIGSGGHEQYF. As DNA, the CDR3 is TGTGCCAGCATAGGGAGCGGGGGCCACGAGCAGTACTTC.

This clone was seen once. The V gene is TRBV3-1 (or the pseudogene TRBV3-2), the J gene TRBJ1-5, with unresolved D. Trimming removed 4 bases from V and 3 bases from J, with 13 bases in between. The V gene's germline CDR1 is LGHDT and CDR2 YNNKEL (reference sequence). The CDR3 spans 15 residues. The CDR3 loop is CASSPTHSLNQPQHF. CDR3 sequence (DNA): TGTGCCAGCAGCCCGACCCACAGCCTCAATCAGCCCCAGCATTTT.

CDR3 coding DNA: TGCGCCAGCAGCCAAGATCAGGCAGGGGGTTATACGCAGCAGTACTTC. It translates to CASSQDQAGGYTQQYF. This chain connects TRBV4-1 to TRBJ2-7, with 7 bases aligning to TRBD1. With V trimmed by 0 bases and J by 8 bases, 13 bases remained unmatched. The length of the CDR3 is 16 residues. The germline V gene encodes CDR1 MGHRA and CDR2 YSYEKL.

The rearrangement links TRBV4-3 to TRBJ2-3, with D possibly TRBD2 on 5 matching bases. This CDR3 is built from 14 residues. Germline V gene sequence: CDR1 LGHNA, CDR2 YSLEER. Trimming cost V 3 bases and J 1 base, with 8 bases left between them. In DNA, the CDR3 is TGCGCCAGCAGCCATGAGGGAGGCACAGATACGCAGTATTTT. Translated, it gives CASSHEGGTDTQYF.

This clone was counted a single time. The J gene is TRBJ1-5, the V gene TRBV19, with D possibly being TRBD1 (5 bases). Germline V gene sequence: CDR1 LNHDA, CDR2 SQIVND (reference sequence). Trimming removed 5 bases at V and 5 bases at J, with 13 bases between. This CDR3 comprises 14 residues. The CDR3 bases are TGTGCCAGTAGTCCAGGGATGGGGCATCAGCCCCAGCATTTT. This codes for CASSPGMGHQPQHF. Using reference TRBV19 and TRBJ1-5 for the parts outside the CDR3, the full variable domain is DGGITQSPKYLFRKEGQNVTLSCEQNLNHDAMYWYRQDPGQGLRLIYYSQIVNDFQKGDIAEGYSVSREKKESFPLTVTSAQKNPTAFYLCASSPGMGHQPQHFGDGTRLSIL.